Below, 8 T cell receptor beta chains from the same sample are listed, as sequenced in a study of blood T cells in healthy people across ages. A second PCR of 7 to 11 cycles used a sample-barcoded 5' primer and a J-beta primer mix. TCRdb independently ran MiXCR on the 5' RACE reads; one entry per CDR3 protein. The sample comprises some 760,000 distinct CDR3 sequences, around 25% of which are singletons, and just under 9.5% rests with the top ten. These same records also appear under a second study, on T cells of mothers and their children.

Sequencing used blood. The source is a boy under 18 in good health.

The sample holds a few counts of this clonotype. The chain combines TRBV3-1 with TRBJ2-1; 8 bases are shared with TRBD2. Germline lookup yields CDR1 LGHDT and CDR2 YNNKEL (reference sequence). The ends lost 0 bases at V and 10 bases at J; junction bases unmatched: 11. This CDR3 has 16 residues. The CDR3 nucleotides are TGTGCCAGCAGCCAAGATAAGGGACTAGGGGTAGACGAGCAGTTCTTC. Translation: CASSQDKGLGVDEQFF.

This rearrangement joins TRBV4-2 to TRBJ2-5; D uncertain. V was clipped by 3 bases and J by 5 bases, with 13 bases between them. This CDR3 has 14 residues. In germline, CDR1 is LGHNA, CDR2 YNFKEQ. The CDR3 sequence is CASSHPLASETQYF. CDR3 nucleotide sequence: TGTGCCAGCAGCCACCCACTCGCGTCGGAGACCCAGTACTTC.

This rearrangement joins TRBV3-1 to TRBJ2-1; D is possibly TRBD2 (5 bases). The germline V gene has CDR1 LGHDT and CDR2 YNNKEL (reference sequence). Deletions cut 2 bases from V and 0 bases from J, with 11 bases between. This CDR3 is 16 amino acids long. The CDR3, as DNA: TGTGCCAGCAGCCAAACAATAGCGTACTCCTACAATGAGCAGTTCTTC. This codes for CASSQTIAYSYNEQFF.

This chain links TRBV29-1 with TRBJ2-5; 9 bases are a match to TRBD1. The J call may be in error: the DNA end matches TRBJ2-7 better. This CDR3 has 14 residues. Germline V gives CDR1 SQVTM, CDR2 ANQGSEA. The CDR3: CSVEGRDRDGEQYF. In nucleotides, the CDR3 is TGCAGCGTTGAGGGACGGGACAGGGATGGCGAGCAGTACTTC.

DNA for the CDR3: TGTGCCAGCAGTTACGAGAGAACAGGGCTGGGTTCACCCCTCCACTTT. It is translated as CASSYERTGLGSPLHF. The chain combines TRBV6-5 with TRBJ1-6, with D possibly matching TRBD1 (6 bases). The ends were cut back, 2 bases at V and 9 bases at J, with 17 bases in the middle. Germline CDR1 is MNHEY and CDR2 is SVGAGI. The CDR3 has 16 residues.

CDR3: CASGEGQGNTEAFF. In DNA, the CDR3 is TGTGCTAGTGGTGAGGGACAGGGAAACACTGAAGCTTTCTTT. The chain has TRBV12-5 and TRBJ1-1; 9 nucleotides align to TRBD1. This CDR3 comprises 14 residues. V shed 5 bases, J shed 2 bases, and the junction held 3 bases outside the gene matches. CDR1 is LGHNT, CDR2 FRNRAP, per germline.

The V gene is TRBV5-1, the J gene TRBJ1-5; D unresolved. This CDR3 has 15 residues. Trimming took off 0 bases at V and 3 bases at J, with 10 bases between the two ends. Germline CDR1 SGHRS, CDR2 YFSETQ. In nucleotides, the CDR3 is TGCGCCAGCAGCTTGGACGGAGAAAACAATCAGCCCCAGCATTTT. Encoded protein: CASSLDGENNQPQHF.

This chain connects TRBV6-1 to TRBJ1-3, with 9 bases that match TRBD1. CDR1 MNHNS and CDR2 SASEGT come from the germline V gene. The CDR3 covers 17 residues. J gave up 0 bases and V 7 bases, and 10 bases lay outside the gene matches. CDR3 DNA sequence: TGTGCCAGCACCACGGACAGGGGATACTCCTCTGGAAACACCATATATTTT. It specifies CASTTDRGYSSGNTIYF.